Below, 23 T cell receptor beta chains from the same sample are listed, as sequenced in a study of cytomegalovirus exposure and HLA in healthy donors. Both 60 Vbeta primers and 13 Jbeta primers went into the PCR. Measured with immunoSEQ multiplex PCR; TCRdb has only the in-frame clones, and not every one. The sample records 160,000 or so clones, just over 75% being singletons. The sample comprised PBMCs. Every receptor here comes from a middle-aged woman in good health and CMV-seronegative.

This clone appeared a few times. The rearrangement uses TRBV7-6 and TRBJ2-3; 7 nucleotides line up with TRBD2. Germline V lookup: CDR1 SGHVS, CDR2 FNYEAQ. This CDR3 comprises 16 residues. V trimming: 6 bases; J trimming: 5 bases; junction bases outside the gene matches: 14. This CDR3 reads CASRPSDRGEGDTQYF. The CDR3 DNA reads TGTGCCAGCAGGCCATCAGACCGGGGGGAGGGAGATACGCAGTATTTT.

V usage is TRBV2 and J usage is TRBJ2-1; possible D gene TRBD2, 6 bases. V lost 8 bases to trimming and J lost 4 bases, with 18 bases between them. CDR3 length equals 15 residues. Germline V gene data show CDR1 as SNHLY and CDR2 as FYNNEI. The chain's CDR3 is CASLRGSGAYNEQFF. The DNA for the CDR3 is TGTGCCAGCCTCCGAGGTAGCGGAGCTTACAATGAGCAGTTCTTC.

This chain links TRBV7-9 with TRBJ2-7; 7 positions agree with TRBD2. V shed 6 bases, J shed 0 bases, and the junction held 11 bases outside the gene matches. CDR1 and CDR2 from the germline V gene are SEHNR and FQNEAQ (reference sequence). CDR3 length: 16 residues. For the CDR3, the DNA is TGTGCCAGCAGATCGGACGCTAGCGGTAGCTCCTACGAGCAGTACTTC. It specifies CASRSDASGSSYEQYF.

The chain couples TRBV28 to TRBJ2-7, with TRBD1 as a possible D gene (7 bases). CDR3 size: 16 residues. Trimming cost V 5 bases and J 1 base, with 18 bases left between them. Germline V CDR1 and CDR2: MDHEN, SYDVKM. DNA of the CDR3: TGTGCCAGCAGTCCTTCTCGACAGGGACTTTCCTACGAGCAGTACTTC. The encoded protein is CASSPSRQGLSYEQYF.

The CDR3 spells CASSLGLTSGSGETQYF. The CDR3 coding sequence is TGTGCCAGCAGCTTAGGCCTGACTAGCGGGAGCGGGGAGACCCAGTACTTC. The chain couples TRBV11-3 to TRBJ2-5, with 12 bases fitting TRBD2. The CDR3 contains 17 residues. Germline CDR1 and CDR2: SGHNT and YENEEA. Trimming removed 1 base from V and 5 bases from J; junction bases left unmatched: 8.

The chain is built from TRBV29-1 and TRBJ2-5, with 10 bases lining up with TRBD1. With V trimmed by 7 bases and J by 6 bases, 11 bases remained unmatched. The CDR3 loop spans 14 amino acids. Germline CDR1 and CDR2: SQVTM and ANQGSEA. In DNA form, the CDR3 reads TGCAGCGCCCAACACGACAGGGGGCGAAAGACCCAGTACTTC. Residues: CSAQHDRGRKTQYF.

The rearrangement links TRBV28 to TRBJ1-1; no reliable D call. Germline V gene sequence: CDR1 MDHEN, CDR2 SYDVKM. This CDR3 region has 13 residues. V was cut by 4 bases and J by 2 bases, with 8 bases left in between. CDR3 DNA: TGTGCCAGCAGTTACGACTTAAACACTGAAGCTTTCTTT. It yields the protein CASSYDLNTEAFF.

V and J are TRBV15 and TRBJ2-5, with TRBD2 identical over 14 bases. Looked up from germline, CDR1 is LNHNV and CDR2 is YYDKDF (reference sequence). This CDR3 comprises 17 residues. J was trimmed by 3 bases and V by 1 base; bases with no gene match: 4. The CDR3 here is CATSRGAGLAGEETQYF. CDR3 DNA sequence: TGTGCCACCAGCAGAGGTGCGGGACTAGCGGGAGAAGAGACCCAGTACTTC. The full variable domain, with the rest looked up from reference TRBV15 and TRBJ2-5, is DAMVIQNPRYQVTQFGKPVTLSCSQTLNHNVMYWYQQKSSQAPKLLFHYYDKDFNNEADTPDNFQSRRPNTSFCFLDIRSPGLGDTAMYLCATSRGAGLAGEETQYFGPGTRLLVL.

CDR3 nucleotide sequence: TGTGCCAGCTCACCCCCTCCCAGGACTGAAGCTTTCTTT. Translation: CASSPPPRTEAFF. The V call is TRBV18, the J call TRBJ1-1; D is unclear. V was cut by 3 bases and J by 5 bases, with 10 bases left in between. The CDR3 is made up of 13 amino acids. Germline-derived CDR1 and CDR2 are KGHSH and LQKENI.

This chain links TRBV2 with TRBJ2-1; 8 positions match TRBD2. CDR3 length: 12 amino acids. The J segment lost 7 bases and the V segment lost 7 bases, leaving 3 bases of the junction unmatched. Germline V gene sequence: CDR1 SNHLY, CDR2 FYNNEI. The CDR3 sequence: CASIREGNEQFF. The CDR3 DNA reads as TGTGCCAGCATACGGGAGGGGAATGAGCAGTTCTTC.

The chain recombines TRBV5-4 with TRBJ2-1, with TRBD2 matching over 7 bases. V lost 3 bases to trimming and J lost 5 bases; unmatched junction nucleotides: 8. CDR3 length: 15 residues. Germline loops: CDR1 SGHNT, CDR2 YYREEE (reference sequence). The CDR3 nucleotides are TGTGCCAGCAGCTCCCCCGGGGGGAGTAACAATGAGCAGTTCTTC. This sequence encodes CASSSPGGSNNEQFF.

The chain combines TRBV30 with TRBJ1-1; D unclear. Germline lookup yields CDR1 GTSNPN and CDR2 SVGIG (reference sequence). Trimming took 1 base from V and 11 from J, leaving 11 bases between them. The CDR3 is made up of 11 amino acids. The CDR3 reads CAWSGLQEAFF. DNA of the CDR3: TGTGCCTGGAGTGGTCTCCAAGAGGCTTTCTTT.

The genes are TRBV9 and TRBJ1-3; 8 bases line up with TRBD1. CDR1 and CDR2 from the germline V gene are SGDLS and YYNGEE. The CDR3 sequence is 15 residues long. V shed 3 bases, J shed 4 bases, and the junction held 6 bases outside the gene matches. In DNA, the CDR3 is TGTGCCAGCAGCGAGCAGGGGGCGTCAGGAAACACCATATATTTT. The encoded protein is CASSEQGASGNTIYF. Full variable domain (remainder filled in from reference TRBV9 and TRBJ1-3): DSGVTQTPKHLITATGQRVTLRCSPRSGDLSVYWYQQSLDQGLQFLIQYYNGEERAKGNILERFSAQQFPDLHSELNLSSLELGDSALYFCASSEQGASGNTIYFGEGSWLTVV.

The CDR3 DNA sequence: TGTGCCCTCCTACAGGGTAATGAGCAGTTCTTC. Amino acid sequence: CALLQGNEQFF. The chain combines TRBV30 with TRBJ2-1; TRBD1 might be the D (6 bases). V shed 8 bases and J shed 7 bases, with 12 bases lying between them. The CDR3 extends over 11 amino acids. The germline V gene encodes CDR1 GTSNPN and CDR2 SVGIG (reference sequence).

The CDR3 reads CASSEVPSGEQYF. For the CDR3, the DNA is TGCGCCAGCAGTGAGGTGCCCTCGGGCGAGCAGTACTTC. This chain links TRBV10-2 with TRBJ2-7; the D is unclear. The V end was cut by 2 bases, the J end by 6 bases, with 11 bases between. Germline values: CDR1 WSHSY, CDR2 SAAADI. CDR3 length: 13 residues.

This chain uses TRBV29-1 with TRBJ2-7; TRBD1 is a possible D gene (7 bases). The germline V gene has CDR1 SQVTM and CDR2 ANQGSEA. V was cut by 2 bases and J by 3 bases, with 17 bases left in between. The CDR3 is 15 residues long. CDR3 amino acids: CSVERLDRRVYEQYF. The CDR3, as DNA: TGCAGCGTTGAAAGGTTGGACAGGAGGGTCTACGAGCAGTACTTC.

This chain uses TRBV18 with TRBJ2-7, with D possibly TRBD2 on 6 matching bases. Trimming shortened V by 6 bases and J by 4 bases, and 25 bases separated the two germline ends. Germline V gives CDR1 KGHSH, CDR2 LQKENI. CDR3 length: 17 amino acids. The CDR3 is CASSLPLAGGKKYEQYF. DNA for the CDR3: TGTGCCAGCTCCCTCCCCTTAGCCGGGGGAAAGAAGTACGAGCAGTACTTC.

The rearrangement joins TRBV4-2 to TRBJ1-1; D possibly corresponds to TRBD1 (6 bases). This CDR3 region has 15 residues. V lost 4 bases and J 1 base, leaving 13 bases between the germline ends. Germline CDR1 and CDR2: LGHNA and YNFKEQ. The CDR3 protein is CASSPSGQTNTEAFF. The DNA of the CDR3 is TGTGCCAGCAGCCCATCCGGACAGACGAACACTGAAGCTTTCTTT.

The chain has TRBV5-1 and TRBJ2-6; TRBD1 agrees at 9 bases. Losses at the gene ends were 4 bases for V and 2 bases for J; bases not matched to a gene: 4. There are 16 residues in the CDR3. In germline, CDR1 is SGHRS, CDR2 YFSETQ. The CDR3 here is CASSVRQGAGANVLTF. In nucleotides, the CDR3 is TGCGCCAGCAGCGTAAGACAGGGGGCTGGGGCCAACGTCCTGACTTTC.

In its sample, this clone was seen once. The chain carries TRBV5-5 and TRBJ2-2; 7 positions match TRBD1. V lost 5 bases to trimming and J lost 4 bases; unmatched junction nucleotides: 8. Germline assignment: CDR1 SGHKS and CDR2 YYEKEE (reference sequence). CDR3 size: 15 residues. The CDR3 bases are TGTGCCAGCAGGCCGACAGGGTCGGCCACCGGGGAGCTGTTTTTT. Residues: CASRPTGSATGELFF.

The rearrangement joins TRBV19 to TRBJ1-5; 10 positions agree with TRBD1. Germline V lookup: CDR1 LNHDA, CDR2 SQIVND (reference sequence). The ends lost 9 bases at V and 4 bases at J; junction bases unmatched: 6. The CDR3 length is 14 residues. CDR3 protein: CASTDRGLNQPQHF. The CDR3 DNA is TGTGCCAGCACCGACAGGGGGCTAAATCAGCCCCAGCATTTT.

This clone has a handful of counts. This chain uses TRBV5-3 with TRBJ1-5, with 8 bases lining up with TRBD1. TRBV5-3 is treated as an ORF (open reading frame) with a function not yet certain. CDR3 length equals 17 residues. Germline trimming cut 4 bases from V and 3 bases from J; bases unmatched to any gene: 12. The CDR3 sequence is CARSTTGQGRYNQPQHF. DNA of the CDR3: TGTGCCAGAAGCACAACCGGACAGGGTCGTTACAATCAGCCCCAGCATTTT.

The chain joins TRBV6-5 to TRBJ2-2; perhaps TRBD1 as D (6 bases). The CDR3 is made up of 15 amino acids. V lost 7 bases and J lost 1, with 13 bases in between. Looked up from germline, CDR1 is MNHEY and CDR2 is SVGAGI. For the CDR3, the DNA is TGTGCCAGCAAGACCGGACAGTGGAACACCGGGGAGCTGTTTTTT. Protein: CASKTGQWNTGELFF.